A single sample is the source of the 26 T cell receptor beta chains below, sequenced in a study of T cell responses to AZD1222 COVID-19 vaccine. Produced via immunoSEQ multiplex PCR; TCRdb's table is partial and in-frame only. The sample contains more than 90,000 clones, just over 85% of which appear only once. The specimen was peripheral blood, collected on day 0 of AZD1222 vaccination. These receptors were obtained from an adult in good health.

This clone has just one count. The same CDR3 is also encoded by other DNA sequences in this sample. The chain couples TRBV7-3 to TRBJ2-2, with D unclear. Germline V gene lookup returns CDR1 SGHTA and CDR2 FQGTGA. The CDR3 is 16 amino acids. Trimming stripped 3 bases from V and 0 bases from J, with 11 bases between. CDR3 in DNA: TGTGCCAGCAGCTTGTCGGGTGGGGCGAACACCGGGGAGCTGTTTTTT. This sequence encodes CASSLSGGANTGELFF.

The CDR3 sequence: CASSHMDEQFF. For the CDR3, the DNA is TGTGCCAGCAGTCATATGGATGAGCAGTTCTTC. The J gene is TRBJ2-1, the V gene TRBV21-1. TRBV21-1 is flagged as a pseudogene. CDR3 length equals 11 residues.

In this sample, this clone turned up once. The CDR3 reads CASNVGQGVFNYGYTF. Here the CDR3 DNA reads TGTGCCAGCAATGTGGGACAGGGGGTATTTAACTATGGCTACACCTTC. This chain links TRBV28 with TRBJ1-2; TRBD1 matches 11 bases. The germline V gene has CDR1 MDHEN and CDR2 SYDVKM. The CDR3 contains 16 residues. J lost 1 base, V lost 7 bases, and 8 bases had no gene match.

This chain uses TRBV28 with TRBJ1-2; D unresolved. The CDR3 covers 15 residues. CDR1 and CDR2 from the germline V gene are MDHEN and SYDVKM. Trimming removed 2 bases at V and 4 bases at J, with 14 bases between. The CDR3 is CASSLTQEVLYGYTF. CDR3 nucleotide sequence: TGTGCCAGCAGTTTAACGCAGGAGGTCCTCTATGGCTACACCTTC.

The gene calls are TRBV27 and TRBJ2-3, with 13 bases aligning to TRBD2. CDR3 length: 17 amino acids. Germline trimming cut 4 bases from V and 6 bases from J; bases unmatched to any gene: 10. Germline CDR1 reads MNHEY; CDR2 reads SMNVEV (reference sequence). The chain's CDR3 is CASSYTWTSGSRDTQYF. Here the CDR3 DNA reads TGTGCCAGCAGTTACACGTGGACTAGCGGGAGTAGGGATACGCAGTATTTT.

V is TRBV18 and J is TRBJ1-1; D might be TRBD1 (5 bases). This CDR3 region has 19 residues. V lost 3 bases and J 0 bases, leaving 23 bases between the germline ends. In germline, CDR1 is KGHSH, CDR2 LQKENI. The CDR3 bases are TGTGCCAGCTCACCTACTTCTAGGGGCACCCGGTCAATGAACACTGAAGCTTTCTTT. Protein sequence: CASSPTSRGTRSMNTEAFF.

J is TRBJ2-1 and V is TRBV27, with D hard to call. Germline V gives CDR1 MNHEY, CDR2 SMNVEV (reference sequence). The CDR3 spans 14 residues. The V end lost 2 bases, the J end lost 5 bases, and 10 bases lay between the germline ends. The CDR3: CASSLRPGNNEQFF. In DNA, the CDR3 is TGTGCCAGCAGTTTACGGCCTGGAAACAATGAGCAGTTCTTC.

V and J are TRBV13 and TRBJ1-4, with D possibly matching TRBD1 (5 bases). The germline gives CDR1 PRHDT, CDR2 FYEKMQ (reference sequence). The CDR3 totals 16 residues. V was cut by 0 bases and J by 8 bases, with 16 bases left in between. The CDR3 DNA reads TGTGCCAGCAGCTTAGGCCGTTGGGGCGTTGGAGAAAAACTGTTTTTT. The encoded protein is CASSLGRWGVGEKLFF.

Only a few counts were recorded for this clone. The chain is built from TRBV7-3 and TRBJ2-2, with D tentatively TRBD2 (6 bases). Germline V gene sequence: CDR1 SGHTA, CDR2 FQGTGA. V gave up 1 base and J gave up 3 bases, with 12 bases separating them. CDR3 size: 16 residues. The CDR3 DNA follows: TGTGCCAGCAGCTTAAATAGGAGGGAAGACACCGGGGAGCTGTTTTTT. Translating it yields CASSLNRREDTGELFF.

The chain joins TRBV5-5 to TRBJ2-7, with TRBD1 matching 7 bases. V shed 3 bases and J 3 bases; nucleotides not matched to a gene: 9. CDR1 is SGHKS and CDR2 is YYEKEE in the germline V gene (reference sequence). This CDR3 comprises 15 residues. The CDR3 bases are TGTGCCAGCAGCTCCACCGGGACAGTCCTCTACGAGCAGTACTTC. This sequence encodes CASSSTGTVLYEQYF.

The V and J genes are TRBV11-2 and TRBJ2-5; D may be TRBD1 or TRBD2 (5 bases each). The CDR3 is made up of 13 amino acids. The V end lost 5 bases, the J end lost 2 bases, and 9 bases lay between the germline ends. Germline values: CDR1 SGHAT, CDR2 FQNNGV. CDR3 coding DNA: TGTGCCAGCAGCCTGGGACCGCAAGAGACCCAGTACTTC. It codes for CASSLGPQETQYF.

The chain employs TRBV2 and TRBJ1-1; 7 bases are shared with TRBD1. J was trimmed by 2 bases and V by 7 bases; bases with no gene match: 10. The germline V gene has CDR1 SNHLY and CDR2 FYNNEI. CDR3 length: 15 amino acids. The CDR3 bases are TGTGCCAGCATCTTCAGGACAGGCCGAAACACTGAAGCTTTCTTT. The encoded protein is CASIFRTGRNTEAFF. Full variable domain (rest looked up from reference TRBV2 and TRBJ1-1): EPEVTQTPSHQVTQMGQEVILRCVPISNHLYFYWYRQILGQKVEFLVSFYNNEISEKSEIFDDQFSVERPDGSNFTLKIRSTKLEDSAMYFCASIFRTGRNTEAFFGQGTRLTVV.

This sequence joins TRBV5-6 and TRBJ1-2, with TRBD1 identical over 9 bases. J lost 6 bases, V lost 2 bases, and 2 bases had no gene match. The CDR3 consists of 13 residues. Germline V CDR1 and CDR2: SGHDT, YYEEEE. The CDR3 nucleotides read TGTGCCAGCAGCTTCCGGACAGGGGATGGCTACACCTTC. This codes for CASSFRTGDGYTF.

The chain joins TRBV6-4 to TRBJ2-3, with D possibly TRBD2 on 6 matching bases. Germline CDR1 is MRHNA and CDR2 is SNTAGT. CDR3 length: 15 amino acids. V gave up 4 bases and J gave up 4 bases, with 15 bases separating them. CDR3: CASSVRGDEADTQYF. The CDR3 DNA reads TGTGCCAGCAGTGTGCGGGGAGACGAGGCAGATACGCAGTATTTT.

The V call is TRBV3-1 (or the pseudogene TRBV3-2), the J call TRBJ2-5, with 8 bases aligning to TRBD2. CDR1 and CDR2 from the germline V gene are LGHDT and YNNKEL (reference sequence). V lost 4 bases to trimming and J lost 5 bases; unmatched junction nucleotides: 12. The CDR3 sequence is 16 residues long. CDR3 loop: CASSLRGSGGRETQYF. Written as DNA, the CDR3 is TGTGCCAGCAGCCTAAGGGGGAGCGGGGGAAGGGAGACCCAGTACTTC.

This clone was picked up a small number of times. The genes are TRBV30 and TRBJ2-1; 7 positions match TRBD2. This CDR3 is built from 14 residues. Trimming cost V 3 bases and J 2 bases; bases outside gene matches: 4. Germline V gene sequence: CDR1 GTSNPN, CDR2 SVGIG (reference sequence). CDR3 residues: CAWSSGIPYNEQFF. The CDR3 DNA is TGTGCCTGGAGCAGCGGGATACCCTACAATGAGCAGTTCTTC.

The chain couples TRBV29-1 to TRBJ2-5; 9 nucleotides match TRBD1. The CDR3 extends over 15 amino acids. Trimming took 6 bases from V and 4 from J; bases not matched to a gene: 12. In germline, CDR1 is SQVTM, CDR2 ANQGSEA. The CDR3: CSVISPRTGAETQYF. CDR3 bases: TGCAGCGTAATATCTCCCAGGACAGGGGCAGAGACCCAGTACTTC.

The rearrangement joins TRBV4-1 to TRBJ1-4; D is undetermined. Germline V lookup: CDR1 MGHRA, CDR2 YSYEKL. The V and J ends lost 0 bases and 8 bases respectively, with 13 bases between them. There are 15 residues in the CDR3. As DNA, the CDR3 is TGCGCCAGCAGCCAAGATGGGGTCCTCGGGGAAAAACTGTTTTTT. This translates into CASSQDGVLGEKLFF.

This chain uses TRBV15 with TRBJ2-7; 8 bases line up with TRBD1. Germline values: CDR1 LNHNV, CDR2 YYDKDF (reference sequence). V shed 2 bases, J shed 3 bases, and the junction held 12 bases outside the gene matches. The CDR3 consists of 17 residues. The CDR3, as DNA: TGTGCCACCAGCAGACCTCAGGTGGGACAGGTGGTCTACGAGCAGTACTTC. Protein sequence: CATSRPQVGQVVYEQYF.

This clone has a single count. This sequence joins TRBV6-6 and TRBJ2-2; D unclear. The CDR3 extends over 15 amino acids. The germline V gene encodes CDR1 MNHNY and CDR2 SVGAGI (reference sequence). V was pared by 4 bases and J by 0 bases, with 9 bases between. The CDR3 sequence is CASSSLTANTGELFF. The CDR3 bases are TGTGCCAGCAGTTCCCTGACGGCGAACACCGGGGAGCTGTTTTTT.

This clone was picked up one time. CDR3 amino acids: CASSQTIISGTYQETQYF. The CDR3 DNA is TGTGCCAGCAGCCAAACGATCATCAGCGGTACCTACCAAGAGACCCAGTACTTC. The chain carries TRBV4-2 and TRBJ2-5, with a possible D match to TRBD2 (5 bases). This CDR3 comprises 18 residues. V lost 2 bases and J 0 bases, leaving 19 bases between the germline ends. Germline V lookup: CDR1 LGHNA, CDR2 YNFKEQ.

The V gene is TRBV7-2, the J gene TRBJ1-1; possibly TRBD1 for D (5 bases). The CDR3 covers 12 residues. Per the germline V gene, CDR1 is SGHTA and CDR2 is FQGNSA. V was shortened by 6 bases and J by 8 bases, with 13 bases between the two germline ends. CDR3 region: CASSSGNGEAFF. DNA for the CDR3: TGTGCCAGCAGTTCAGGGAATGGGGAAGCTTTCTTT.

This clone was counted between two and nine times. The chain links TRBV3-1 (or the pseudogene TRBV3-2) to TRBJ2-7; TRBD1 matches at 12 bases. Germline V gene sequence: CDR1 LGHDT, CDR2 YNNKEL (reference sequence). Trimming at V came to 3 bases and at J to 5 bases, leaving 5 bases not matched to a gene. The CDR3 is made up of 15 amino acids. The CDR3 DNA follows: TGTGCCAGCAGCCAGGGGACAGGGGGCGTCGACGAGCAGTACTTC. Translated: CASSQGTGGVDEQYF.

The V and J genes are TRBV19 and TRBJ2-7, with D perhaps given as TRBD1 or TRBD2 (5 bases each). The CDR3 extends over 14 amino acids. Germline V lookup: CDR1 LNHDA, CDR2 SQIVND (reference sequence). V was pared by 4 bases and J by 5 bases, with 15 bases between. The CDR3 coding sequence is TGTGCCAGTAGTACTAGGGACCCCGATCACGAGCAGTACTTC. Translation gives CASSTRDPDHEQYF.

The CDR3 region has the DNA TGTGCCAGCAGCTCCCAGGGTGTACCGGCCGGGGGCTACACCTTC. Residues: CASSSQGVPAGGYTF. J is TRBJ1-2 and V is TRBV7-6; tentative D call: TRBD1 (5 bases). Germline V gene lookup returns CDR1 SGHVS and CDR2 FNYEAQ. Trimming took 4 bases from V and 8 from J, leaving 20 bases between them. The CDR3 contains 15 residues. The entire variable domain, with the rest obtained from reference TRBV7-6 and TRBJ1-2, is as follows: GAGVSQSPRYKVTKRGQDVALRCDPISGHVSLYWYRQALGQGPEFLTYFNYEAQQDKSGLPNDRFSAERPEGSISTLTIQRTEQRDSAMYRCASSSQGVPAGGYTFGSGTRLTVV.

The J gene is TRBJ2-7, the V gene TRBV9; TRBD2 agrees at 15 bases. Germline V gives CDR1 SGDLS, CDR2 YYNGEE. This CDR3 has 18 amino acids. The trim removed 3 bases at V and 0 bases at J, leaving 7 bases unmatched. CDR3 region: CASSEGLAGGSVSYEQYF. The DNA of the CDR3 is TGTGCCAGCAGCGAGGGACTAGCGGGAGGATCCGTCTCCTACGAGCAGTACTTC.